What follows are 11 T cell receptor beta chains derived from one specimen sequenced in a study of T cells in Graves' hyperthyroidism and ophthalmopathy. The investigators amplified TCR beta CDR3 regions from RNA transcripts. In the first-round RT-PCR of the TCR CDR3, the HTBI primer set was used. TCRdb fed the multiplex PCR reads into MiXCR, producing one record per CDR3 protein. The profile covers 600,000 to 800,000 distinct CDR3 sequences, with 35% appearing a single time and around 30% taken by the ten largest. Sequenced sample: blood. Receptor source: a woman between 35 and 50 years old with Graves' hyperthyroidism.

The chain couples TRBV5-4 to TRBJ2-7; 8 nucleotides agree with TRBD2. Trimming cost V 0 bases and J 2 bases; bases outside gene matches: 7. Germline values: CDR1 SGHNT, CDR2 YYREEE (reference sequence). The CDR3 is 16 residues long. The CDR3 DNA follows: TGTGCCAGCAGCTTGGGAGGCGTCGGGAGGGCCTACGAGCAGTACTTC. This translates into CASSLGGVGRAYEQYF.

The gene calls are TRBV27 and TRBJ1-5, with no clear D. The CDR3 spans 14 residues. Germline V gene sequence: CDR1 MNHEY, CDR2 SMNVEV (reference sequence). Trimming took off 3 bases at V and 6 bases at J, with 12 bases between the two ends. CDR3 protein: CASSLEGWGQPQHF. DNA for the CDR3: TGTGCCAGCAGTTTGGAAGGTTGGGGTCAGCCCCAGCATTTT.

This clonotype was seen once. The chain combines TRBV20-1 with TRBJ2-7; D call uncertain. The CDR3 loop spans 15 amino acids. Germline V gene sequence: CDR1 DFQATT, CDR2 SNEGSKA (reference sequence). Trimming pared 0 bases from V and 4 bases from J, leaving 16 bases between. The CDR3: CSAREVAGQVYEQYF. The CDR3 DNA reads TGCAGTGCTAGAGAGGTCGCCGGTCAGGTATACGAGCAGTACTTC.

V usage is TRBV19 and J usage is TRBJ2-6, with D uncertain. The CDR3 sequence is 17 residues long. CDR1 LNHDA and CDR2 SQIVND come from the germline V gene (reference sequence). V lost 5 bases and J 1 base, leaving 15 bases between the germline ends. This CDR3 reads CASSGRSLLSGANVLTF. CDR3 bases: TGTGCCAGTAGTGGACGGAGTCTACTATCTGGGGCCAACGTCCTGACTTTC.

This clonotype was observed many times. The chain has TRBV7-9 and TRBJ1-1; 7 bases map to TRBD1. The V gene end was trimmed by 4 bases and the J gene end by 4 bases; junction bases not matched to a gene: 9. Germline V gene lookup returns CDR1 SEHNR and CDR2 FQNEAQ (reference sequence). The CDR3 is 15 residues long. In DNA, the CDR3 is TGTGCCAGCAGCTCCCGACAGGGAGGAACCACTGAAGCTTTCTTT. It yields the protein CASSSRQGGTTEAFF.

A word on this clonotype: Compared with germline, one end of the junction differs, possibly owing to a read error. CDR3 nucleotides: TGTGCCAGCAGTTTTATCGGGAATCTATCACCCCTCAACTTT. This sequence encodes CASSFIGNLSPLNF. This chain joins TRBV2 and TRBJ1-6; D is ambiguous. Germline V CDR1 and CDR2: SNHLY, FYNNEI. The CDR3 length is 14 residues.

V and J are TRBV4-2 and TRBJ2-7, with D possibly TRBD1 on 6 matching bases. The germline gives CDR1 LGHNA, CDR2 YNFKEQ. Trimming stripped 3 bases from V and 5 bases from J, with 14 bases between. The CDR3 has 14 amino acids. The CDR3 loop reads CASSHTGLNDEQYF. The CDR3 DNA is TGTGCCAGCAGCCACACAGGGCTGAACGACGAGCAGTACTTC.

V is TRBV12-3 or TRBV12-4 and J is TRBJ1-6, with a tentative D call TRBD1 (6 bases). This CDR3 has 18 residues. V was shortened by 0 bases and J by 10 bases, with 22 bases between the two germline ends. CDR3 sequence reads: CASSLAPWPGGANSPLHF. DNA for the CDR3: TGTGCCAGCAGTTTAGCCCCTTGGCCGGGGGGGGCAAACTCACCCCTCCACTTT.

In regard to this clonotype: Since a much larger clone is just one base distant, this may be a read error. CDR3 sequence: CATSRDGGGYTF. Here the CDR3 DNA reads TGTGCCACCAGCAGAGATGGGGGGGGCTACACCTTC. V gene TRBV15 combines with J gene TRBJ1-2; tentative D call: TRBD1 (5 bases). Germline V CDR1 and CDR2: LNHNV, YYDKDF (reference sequence). The CDR3 length is 12 residues. V was cut by 0 bases and J by 8 bases, with 7 bases left in between.

In its sample, this clonotype was seen many times. V gene TRBV7-2 combines with J gene TRBJ2-7; D is unclear. V shed 4 bases and J shed 2 bases, with 15 bases lying between them. Germline CDR1 SGHTA, CDR2 FQGNSA. The CDR3 is made up of 15 amino acids. CDR3 loop: CASSSPFAATYEQYF. The CDR3 region has the DNA TGTGCCAGCAGCTCCCCCTTCGCGGCGACCTACGAGCAGTACTTC.

The chain combines TRBV2 with TRBJ1-2; a possible D gene is TRBD1 (6 bases). V lost 5 bases, J lost 4 bases, and 14 bases lay in between. Germline CDR1 reads SNHLY; CDR2 reads FYNNEI. The CDR3 contains 14 residues. The DNA of the CDR3 is TGTGCCAGCAGTTCTGGGGGCCCAGGCTATGGCTACACCTTC. Translation: CASSSGGPGYGYTF.